This T cell receptor beta chain was profiled in a study of cytomegalovirus exposure and HLA in healthy donors. Study conclusions and caveats: It was assumed in the presence/absence analyses that sequencing depth was roughly uniform across donors. CMV serostatus was the only recorded immune exposure for donors.

A multiplex PCR was run with 60 Vbeta primers and 13 Jbeta primers. Data came from immunoSEQ multiplex PCR; TCRdb stores just in-frame clones and leaves some out. The sample has over 70,000 clones; 77% are singletons. Unmatched junction bases numbered 4, after V lost 4 bases and J lost 8 bases. Germline CDR1 is LGHNA and CDR2 is YSLEER. The CDR3 runs 13 residues. This clone was seen more than once but under ten times. What it binds is not known. Material: PBMCs. The TCR sequence derives from a man aged 45 to 65 in good health and CMV-seropositive. This chain connects TRBV4-3 to TRBJ1-4, with 7 bases identical to TRBD1. CDR3: CASSPGTVEKLFF. In nucleotides, the CDR3 is TGCGCCAGCAGCCCCGGGACAGTGGAAAAACTGTTTTTT.